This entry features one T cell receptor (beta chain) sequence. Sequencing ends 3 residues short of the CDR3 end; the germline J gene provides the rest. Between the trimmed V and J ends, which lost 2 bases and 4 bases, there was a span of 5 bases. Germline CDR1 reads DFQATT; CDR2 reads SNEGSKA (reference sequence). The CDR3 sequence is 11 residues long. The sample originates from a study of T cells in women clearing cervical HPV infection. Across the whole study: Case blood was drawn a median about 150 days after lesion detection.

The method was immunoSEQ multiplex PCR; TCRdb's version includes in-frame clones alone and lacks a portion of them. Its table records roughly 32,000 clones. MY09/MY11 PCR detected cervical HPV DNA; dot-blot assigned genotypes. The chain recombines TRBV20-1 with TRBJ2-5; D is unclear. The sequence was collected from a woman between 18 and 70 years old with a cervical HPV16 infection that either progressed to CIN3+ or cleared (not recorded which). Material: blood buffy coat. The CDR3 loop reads CSARLAETQYF. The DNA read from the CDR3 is TGCAGTGCTAGATTGGCAGAGACC.